This TCR beta chain was recorded in a study of T cells in Graves' hyperthyroidism and ophthalmopathy. Study results and caveats: In simple terms, a model built on 13 V-J features told ophthalmopathy apart from stable hyperthyroidism.

RNA transcripts yielded amplified TCR beta CDR3 regions. Initially, a first-round RT-PCR of the TCR CDR3 employed the HTBI primer set. In TCRdb, the multiplex PCR reads were re-called with MiXCR into one record per CDR3 protein. Of approximately 400,000 distinct CDR3 sequences listed, over 12% are singletons. Comment on this clonotype: Antigen: not known.

The ends were cut back, 0 bases at V and 4 bases at J, with 9 bases in the middle. The germline gives CDR1 MGHDK, CDR2 SYGVNS. The CDR3 extends over 14 amino acids. The V call is TRBV25-1, the J call TRBJ1-2, with unresolved D. Sequenced: blood. The clonotype was recovered from a man in his fifties or sixties with Graves' ophthalmopathy. CDR3 DNA sequence: TGTGCCAGCAGTGAATATACCGGCAGCTATGGCTACACCTTC. Its translation is CASSEYTGSYGYTF.